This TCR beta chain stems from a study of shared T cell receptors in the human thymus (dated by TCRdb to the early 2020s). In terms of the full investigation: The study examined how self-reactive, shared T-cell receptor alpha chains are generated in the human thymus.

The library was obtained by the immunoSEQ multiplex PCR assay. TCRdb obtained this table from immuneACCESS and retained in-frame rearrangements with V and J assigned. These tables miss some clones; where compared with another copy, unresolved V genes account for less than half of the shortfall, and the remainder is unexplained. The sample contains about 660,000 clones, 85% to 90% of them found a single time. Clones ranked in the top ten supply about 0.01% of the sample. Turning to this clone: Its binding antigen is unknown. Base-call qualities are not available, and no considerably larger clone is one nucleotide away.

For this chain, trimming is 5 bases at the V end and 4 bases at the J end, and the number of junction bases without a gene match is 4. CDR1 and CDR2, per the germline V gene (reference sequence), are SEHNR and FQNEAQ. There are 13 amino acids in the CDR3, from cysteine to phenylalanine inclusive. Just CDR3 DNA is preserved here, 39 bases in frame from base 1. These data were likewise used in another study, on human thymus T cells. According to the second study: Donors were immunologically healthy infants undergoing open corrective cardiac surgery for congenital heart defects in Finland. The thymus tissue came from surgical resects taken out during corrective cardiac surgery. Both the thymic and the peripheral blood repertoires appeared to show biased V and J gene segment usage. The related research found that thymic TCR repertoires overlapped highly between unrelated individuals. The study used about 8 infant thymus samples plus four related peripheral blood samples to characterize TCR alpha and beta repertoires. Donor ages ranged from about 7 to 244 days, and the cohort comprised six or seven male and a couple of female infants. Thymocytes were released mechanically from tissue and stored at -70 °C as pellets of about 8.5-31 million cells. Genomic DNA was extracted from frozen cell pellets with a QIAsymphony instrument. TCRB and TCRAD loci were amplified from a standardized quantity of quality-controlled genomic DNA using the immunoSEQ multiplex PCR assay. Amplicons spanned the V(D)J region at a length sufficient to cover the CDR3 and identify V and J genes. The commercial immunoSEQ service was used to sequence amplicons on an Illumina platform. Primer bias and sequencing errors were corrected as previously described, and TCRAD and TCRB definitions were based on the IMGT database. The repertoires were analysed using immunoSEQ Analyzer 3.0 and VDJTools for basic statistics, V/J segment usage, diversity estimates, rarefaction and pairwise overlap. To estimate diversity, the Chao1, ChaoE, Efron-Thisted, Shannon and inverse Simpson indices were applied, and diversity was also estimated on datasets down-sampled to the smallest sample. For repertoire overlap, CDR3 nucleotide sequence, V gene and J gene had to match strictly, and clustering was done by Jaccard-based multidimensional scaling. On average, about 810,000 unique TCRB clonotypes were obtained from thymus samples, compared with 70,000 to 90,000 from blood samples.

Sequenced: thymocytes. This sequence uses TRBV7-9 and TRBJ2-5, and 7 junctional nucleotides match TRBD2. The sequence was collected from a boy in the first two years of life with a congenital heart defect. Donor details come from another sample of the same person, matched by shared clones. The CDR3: CASSPRTRETQYF. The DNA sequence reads TGTGCCAGCAGCCCTAGGACTAGAGAGACCCAGTACTTC.